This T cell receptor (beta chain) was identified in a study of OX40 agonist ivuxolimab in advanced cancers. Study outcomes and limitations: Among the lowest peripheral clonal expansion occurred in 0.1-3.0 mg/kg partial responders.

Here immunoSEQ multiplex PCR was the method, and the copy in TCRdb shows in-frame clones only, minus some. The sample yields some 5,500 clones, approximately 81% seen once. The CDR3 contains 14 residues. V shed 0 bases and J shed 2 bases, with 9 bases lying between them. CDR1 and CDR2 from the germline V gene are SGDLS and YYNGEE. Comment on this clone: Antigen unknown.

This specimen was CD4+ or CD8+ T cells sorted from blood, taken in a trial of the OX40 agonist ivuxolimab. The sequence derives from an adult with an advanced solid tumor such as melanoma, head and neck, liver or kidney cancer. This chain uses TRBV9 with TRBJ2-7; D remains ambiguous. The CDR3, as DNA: TGTGCCAGCAGCGTAGGGGTGATGGCCTACGAGCAGTACTTC. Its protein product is CASSVGVMAYEQYF.